This T cell receptor (beta chain) emerged from a study of T cells after yellow fever vaccination. TCRdb reanalysed the 5' RACE reads using MiXCR and keeps one entry per CDR3 protein. The top ten clones hold 15% to 20% of a sample with some 560,000 distinct CDR3 sequences, around a sixth of them seen once. About this clonotype itself: Its antigen is unidentified.

Broader study findings: A weaker but faster secondary response was observed, peaking on day 5 versus 15. Most primary-vaccination clones recurred post-booster (roughly 97% CD4, roughly 87% CD8).

Sequences were derived from PBMCs, sampled 5 to 6 days after the first yellow fever vaccination. This receptor was obtained from a young man who received the YFV17D yellow fever vaccine.

CDR3 in DNA: TGTGCCAGCAACGCCAATACTCTGTTCTCCTACAATGAGCAGTTCTTC. Translated: CASNANTLFSYNEQFF. The V call is TRBV5-8, the J call TRBJ2-1; no clear D gene. The CDR3 runs 16 residues. The V and J ends lost 6 bases and 0 bases respectively, with 16 bases between them. Germline V gives CDR1 SGHTS, CDR2 YDEGEE.